This TCR beta chain emerged from a study of metastatic and nonmetastatic thyroid tumors. Every patient was untreated before thyroid surgery. TCRdb reprocessed the PCR reads using MiXCR. The sample records fewer than 7,500 clones, roughly 27% being singletons. This CDR3 is 16 amino acids long. The germline V gene encodes CDR1 SGHRS and CDR2 YFSETQ. Trimming shortened V by 1 base and J by 4 bases, and 16 bases separated the two germline ends. The receptor was derived from a male donor with papillary thyroid cancer or a benign thyroid nodule (not recorded which). Some clones in this sample may be carry-over from other donors' samples. The chain joins TRBV5-1 to TRBJ2-3; perhaps TRBD1 as D (5 bases). Sequencing was performed on adjacent normal tissue. The DNA for the CDR3 is TGCGCCAGCAGCTTGCTCAGGGTGGAAGTCGCAGATACGCAGTATTTT. This encodes CASSLLRVEVADTQYF.